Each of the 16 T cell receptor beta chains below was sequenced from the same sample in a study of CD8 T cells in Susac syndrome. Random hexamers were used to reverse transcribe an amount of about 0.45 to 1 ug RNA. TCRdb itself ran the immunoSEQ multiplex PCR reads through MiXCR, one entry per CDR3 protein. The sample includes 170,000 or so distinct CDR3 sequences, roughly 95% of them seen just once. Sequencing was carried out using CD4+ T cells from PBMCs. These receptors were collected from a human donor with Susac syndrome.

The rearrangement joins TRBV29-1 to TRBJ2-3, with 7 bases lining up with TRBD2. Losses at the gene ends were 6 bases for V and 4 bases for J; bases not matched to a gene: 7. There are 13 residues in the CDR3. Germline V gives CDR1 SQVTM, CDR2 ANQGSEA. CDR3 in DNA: TGCAGCGTCGCCGGACTAGAAGCAGATACGCAGTATTTT. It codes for CSVAGLEADTQYF.

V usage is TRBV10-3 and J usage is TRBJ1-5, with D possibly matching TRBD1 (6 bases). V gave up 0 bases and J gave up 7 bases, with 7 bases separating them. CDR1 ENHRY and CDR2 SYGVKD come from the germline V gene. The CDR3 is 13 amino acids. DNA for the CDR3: TGTGCCATCAGTGAGTCGACAGGCCAGCCCCAGCATTTT. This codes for CAISESTGQPQHF.

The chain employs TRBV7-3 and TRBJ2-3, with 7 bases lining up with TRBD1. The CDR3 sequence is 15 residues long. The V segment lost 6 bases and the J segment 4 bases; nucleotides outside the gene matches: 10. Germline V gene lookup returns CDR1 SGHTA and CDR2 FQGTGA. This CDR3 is CASRLTGFGADTQYF. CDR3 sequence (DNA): TGTGCCAGCAGGTTGACAGGGTTCGGGGCAGATACGCAGTATTTT.

The CDR3 spells CAWSTGLAGVNEQFF. The CDR3 region has the DNA TGTGCCTGGAGTACAGGGCTAGCGGGGGTTAATGAGCAGTTCTTC. The V and J genes are TRBV30 and TRBJ2-1; TRBD2 matches 10 bases. There are 15 residues in the CDR3. Germline V gene lookup returns CDR1 GTSNPN and CDR2 SVGIG (reference sequence). V lost 2 bases and J lost 7; bases outside the gene matches: 8.

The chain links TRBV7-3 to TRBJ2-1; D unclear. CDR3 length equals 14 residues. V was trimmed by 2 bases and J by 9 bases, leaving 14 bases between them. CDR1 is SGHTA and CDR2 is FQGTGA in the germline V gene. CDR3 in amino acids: CASSLRSLPGEQFF. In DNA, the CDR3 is TGTGCCAGCAGCTTACGAAGTCTGCCGGGTGAGCAGTTCTTC. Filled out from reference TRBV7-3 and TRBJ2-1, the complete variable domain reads GAGVSQTPSNKVTEKGKYVELRCDPISGHTALYWYRQSLGQGPEFLIYFQGTGAADDSGLPNDRFFAVRPEGSVSTLKIQRTERGDSAVYLCASSLRSLPGEQFFGPGTRLTVL.

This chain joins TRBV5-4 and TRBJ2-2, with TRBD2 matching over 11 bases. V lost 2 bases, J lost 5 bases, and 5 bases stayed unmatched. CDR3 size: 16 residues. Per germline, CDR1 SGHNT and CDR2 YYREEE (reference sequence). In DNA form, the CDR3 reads TGTGCCAGCAGCTTTAGCGGGGGGGCCGATACCGGGGAGCTGTTTTTT. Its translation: CASSFSGGADTGELFF. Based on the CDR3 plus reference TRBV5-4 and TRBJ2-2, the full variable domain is ETGVTQSPTHLIKTRGQQVTLRCSSQSGHNTVSWYQQALGQGPQFIFQYYREEENGRGNFPPRFSGLQFPNYSSELNVNALELDDSALYLCASSFSGGADTGELFFGEGSRLTVL.

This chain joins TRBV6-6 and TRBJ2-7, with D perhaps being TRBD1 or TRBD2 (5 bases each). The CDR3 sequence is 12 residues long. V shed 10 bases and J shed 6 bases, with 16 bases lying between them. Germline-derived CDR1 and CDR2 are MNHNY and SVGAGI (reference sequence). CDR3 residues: CATRLWDGEQYF. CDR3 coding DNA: TGTGCCACCCGTCTGTGGGACGGCGAGCAGTACTTC.

The CDR3 region is CASSEAAGIAKNIQYF. CDR3 DNA: TGTGCCAGCAGTGAAGCGGCAGGAATAGCCAAAAACATTCAGTACTTC. This chain connects TRBV6-1 to TRBJ2-4; the D is unclear. V was cut by 0 bases and J by 0 bases, with 9 bases left in between. Germline CDR1 and CDR2: MNHNS and SASEGT. The CDR3 runs 16 residues.

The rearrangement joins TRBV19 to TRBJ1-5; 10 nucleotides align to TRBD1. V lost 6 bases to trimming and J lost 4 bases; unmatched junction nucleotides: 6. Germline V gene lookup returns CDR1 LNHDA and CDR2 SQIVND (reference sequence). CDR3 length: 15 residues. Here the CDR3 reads CASRTGQGSNQPQHF. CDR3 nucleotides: TGTGCCAGTAGAACGGGACAGGGGTCTAATCAGCCCCAGCATTTT.

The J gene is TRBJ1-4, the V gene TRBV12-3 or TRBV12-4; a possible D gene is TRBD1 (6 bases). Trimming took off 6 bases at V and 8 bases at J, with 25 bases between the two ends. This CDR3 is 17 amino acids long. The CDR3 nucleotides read TGTGCCAGCAGGCAATTCTCTCTAACAGGGCAGGGGGAAAAACTGTTTTTT. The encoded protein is CASRQFSLTGQGEKLFF.

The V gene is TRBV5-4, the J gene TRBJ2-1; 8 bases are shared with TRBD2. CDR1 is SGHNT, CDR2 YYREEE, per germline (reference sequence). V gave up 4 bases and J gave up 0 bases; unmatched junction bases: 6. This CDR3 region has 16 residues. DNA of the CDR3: TGTGCCAGCAGCGTCCAGCGGGGGACCTCCTACAATGAGCAGTTCTTC. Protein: CASSVQRGTSYNEQFF.

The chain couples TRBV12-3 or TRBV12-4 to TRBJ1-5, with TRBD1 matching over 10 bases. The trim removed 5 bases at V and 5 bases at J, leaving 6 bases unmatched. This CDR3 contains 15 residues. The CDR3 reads CASSGGQGIYQPQHF. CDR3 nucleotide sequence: TGTGCCAGCAGTGGGGGACAGGGGATTTATCAGCCCCAGCATTTT.

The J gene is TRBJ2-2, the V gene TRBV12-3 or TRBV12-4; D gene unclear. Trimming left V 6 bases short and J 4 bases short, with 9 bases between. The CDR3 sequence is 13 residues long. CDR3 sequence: CASSRLVTGELFF. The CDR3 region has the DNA TGTGCCAGCAGCCGACTGGTCACCGGGGAGCTGTTTTTT.

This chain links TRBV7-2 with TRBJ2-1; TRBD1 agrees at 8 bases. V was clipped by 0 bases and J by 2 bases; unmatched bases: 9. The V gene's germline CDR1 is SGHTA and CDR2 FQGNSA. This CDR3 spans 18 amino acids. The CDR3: CASSLALTGQGAYNEQFF. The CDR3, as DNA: TGTGCCAGCAGCTTAGCCCTAACAGGACAGGGTGCCTACAATGAGCAGTTCTTC.

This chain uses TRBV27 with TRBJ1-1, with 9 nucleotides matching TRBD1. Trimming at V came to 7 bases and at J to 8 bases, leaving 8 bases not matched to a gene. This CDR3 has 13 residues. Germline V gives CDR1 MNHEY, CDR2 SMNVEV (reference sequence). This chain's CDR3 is CASKSGTGSEAFF. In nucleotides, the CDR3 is TGTGCCAGCAAGTCCGGGACAGGGAGCGAAGCTTTCTTT.

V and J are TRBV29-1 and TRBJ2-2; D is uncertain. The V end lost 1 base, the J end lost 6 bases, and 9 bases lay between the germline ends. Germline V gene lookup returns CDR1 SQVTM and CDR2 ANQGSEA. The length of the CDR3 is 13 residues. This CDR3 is CSVEGPVSGELFF. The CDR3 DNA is TGCAGCGTTGAAGGACCGGTCTCCGGGGAGCTGTTTTTT.